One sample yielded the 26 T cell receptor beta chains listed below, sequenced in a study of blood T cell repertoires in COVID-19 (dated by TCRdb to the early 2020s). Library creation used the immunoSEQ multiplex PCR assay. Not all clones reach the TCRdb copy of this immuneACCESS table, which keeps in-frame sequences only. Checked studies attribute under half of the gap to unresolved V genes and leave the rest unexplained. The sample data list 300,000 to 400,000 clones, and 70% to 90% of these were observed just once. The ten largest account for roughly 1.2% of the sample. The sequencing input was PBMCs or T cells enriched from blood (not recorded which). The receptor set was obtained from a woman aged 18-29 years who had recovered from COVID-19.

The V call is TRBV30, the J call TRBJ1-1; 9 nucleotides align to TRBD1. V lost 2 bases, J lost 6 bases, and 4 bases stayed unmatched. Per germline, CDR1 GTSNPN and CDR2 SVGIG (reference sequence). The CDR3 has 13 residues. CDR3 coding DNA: TGTGCCTGGAGTTGGGGACAGGGCGCTGAAGCTTTCTTT. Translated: CAWSWGQGAEAFF. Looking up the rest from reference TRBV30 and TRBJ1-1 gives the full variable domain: SQTIHQWPATLVQPVGSPLSLECTVEGTSNPNLYWYRQAAGRGLQLLFYSVGIGQISSEVPQNLSASRPQDRQFILSSKKLLLSDSGFYLCAWSWGQGAEAFFGQGTRLTVV.

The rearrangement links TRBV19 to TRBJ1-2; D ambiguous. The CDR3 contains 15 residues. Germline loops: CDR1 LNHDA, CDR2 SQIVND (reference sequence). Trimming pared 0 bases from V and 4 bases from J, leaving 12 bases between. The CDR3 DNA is TGTGCCAGTAGTATAGAATGGGCCCATTTCTATGGCTACACCTTC. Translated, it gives CASSIEWAHFYGYTF.

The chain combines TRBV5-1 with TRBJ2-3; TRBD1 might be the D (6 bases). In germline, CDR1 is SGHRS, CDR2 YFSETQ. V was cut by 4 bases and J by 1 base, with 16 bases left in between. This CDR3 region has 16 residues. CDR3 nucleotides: TGCGCCAGCAGCCTGCAGGGGCTGGGTGGCACAGATACGCAGTATTTT. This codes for CASSLQGLGGTDTQYF.

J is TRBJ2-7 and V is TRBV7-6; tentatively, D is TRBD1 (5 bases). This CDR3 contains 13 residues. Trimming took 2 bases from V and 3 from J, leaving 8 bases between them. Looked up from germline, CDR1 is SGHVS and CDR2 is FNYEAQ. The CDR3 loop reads CASSLLDSYEQYF. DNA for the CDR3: TGTGCCAGCAGCTTACTAGACAGCTACGAGCAGTACTTC.

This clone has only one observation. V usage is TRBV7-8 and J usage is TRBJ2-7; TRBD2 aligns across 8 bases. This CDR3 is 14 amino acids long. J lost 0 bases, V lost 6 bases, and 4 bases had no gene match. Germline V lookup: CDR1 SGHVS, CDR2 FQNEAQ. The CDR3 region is CASRMGTSSYEQYF. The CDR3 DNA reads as TGTGCCAGCAGGATGGGGACTAGCTCCTACGAGCAGTACTTC.

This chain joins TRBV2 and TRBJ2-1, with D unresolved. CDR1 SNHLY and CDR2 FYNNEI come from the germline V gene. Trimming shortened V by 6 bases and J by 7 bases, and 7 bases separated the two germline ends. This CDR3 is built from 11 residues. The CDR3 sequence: CASSQTNEQFF. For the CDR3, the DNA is TGTGCCAGCAGCCAGACTAATGAGCAGTTCTTC.

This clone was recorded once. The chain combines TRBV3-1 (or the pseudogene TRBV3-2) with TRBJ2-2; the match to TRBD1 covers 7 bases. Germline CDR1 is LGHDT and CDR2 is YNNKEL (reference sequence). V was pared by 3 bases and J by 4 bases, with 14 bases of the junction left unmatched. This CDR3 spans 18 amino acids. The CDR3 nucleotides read TGTGCCAGCAGCCACACATCTTGGACAGGCATGGGCACCGGGGAGCTGTTTTTT. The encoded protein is CASSHTSWTGMGTGELFF.

CDR3 sequence reads: CASSISGGYTDTQYF. In DNA form, the CDR3 reads TGTGCCAGTAGTATCAGCGGGGGGTACACAGATACGCAGTATTTT. This chain links TRBV19 with TRBJ2-3, with 9 bases lining up with TRBD2. V was clipped by 3 bases and J by 2 bases; unmatched bases: 3. Germline V gene sequence: CDR1 LNHDA, CDR2 SQIVND (reference sequence). The CDR3 consists of 15 residues.

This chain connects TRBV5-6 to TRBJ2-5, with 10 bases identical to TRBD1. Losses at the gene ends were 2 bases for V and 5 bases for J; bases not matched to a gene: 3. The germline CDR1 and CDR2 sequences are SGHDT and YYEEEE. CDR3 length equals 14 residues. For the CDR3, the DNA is TGTGCCAGCAGCTTCTGGGACAGGGGCGAGACCCAGTACTTC. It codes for CASSFWDRGETQYF.

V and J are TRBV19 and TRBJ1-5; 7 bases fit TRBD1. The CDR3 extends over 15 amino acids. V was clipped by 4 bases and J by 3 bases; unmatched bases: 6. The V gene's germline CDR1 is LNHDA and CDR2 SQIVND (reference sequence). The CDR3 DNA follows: TGTGCCAGTAGTAACACAGGGGACGCCAATCAGCCCCAGCATTTT. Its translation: CASSNTGDANQPQHF.

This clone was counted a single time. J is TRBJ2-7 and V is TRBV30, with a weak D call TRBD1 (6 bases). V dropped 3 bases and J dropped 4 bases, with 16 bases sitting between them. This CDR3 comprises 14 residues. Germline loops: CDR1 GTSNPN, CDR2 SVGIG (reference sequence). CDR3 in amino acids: CAWSTKGVGYEQYF. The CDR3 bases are TGTGCCTGGAGCACTAAGGGGGTCGGATACGAGCAGTACTTC.

The CDR3 coding sequence is TGCGCCAGCAGCTTATTCCGCTCAGGGGCTAGCTCCTACAATGAGCAGTTCTTC. Translated, it gives CASSLFRSGASSYNEQFF. This chain uses TRBV5-1 with TRBJ2-1; possibly TRBD1 for D (6 bases). The germline V and J ends were trimmed by 2 bases and 0 bases, with 18 bases remaining between them. CDR3 length: 18 residues. CDR1 and CDR2 (germline): SGHRS, YFSETQ.

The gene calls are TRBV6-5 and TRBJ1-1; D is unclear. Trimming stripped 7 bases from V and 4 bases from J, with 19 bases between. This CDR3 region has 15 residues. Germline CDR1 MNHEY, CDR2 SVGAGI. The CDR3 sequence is CASTSITAGGTEAFF. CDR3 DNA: TGTGCCAGCACCTCTATTACCGCGGGCGGCACTGAAGCTTTCTTT.

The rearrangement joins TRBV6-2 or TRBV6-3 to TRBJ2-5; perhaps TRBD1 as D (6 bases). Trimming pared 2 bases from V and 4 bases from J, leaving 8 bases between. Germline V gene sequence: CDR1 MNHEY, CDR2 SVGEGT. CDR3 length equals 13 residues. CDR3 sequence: CASSYTRGETQYF. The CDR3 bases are TGTGCCAGCAGTTACACCAGGGGAGAGACCCAGTACTTC.

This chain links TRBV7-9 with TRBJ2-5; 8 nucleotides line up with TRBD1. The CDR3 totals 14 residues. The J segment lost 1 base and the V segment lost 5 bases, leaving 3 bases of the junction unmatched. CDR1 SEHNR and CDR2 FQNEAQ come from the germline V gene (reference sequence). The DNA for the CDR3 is TGTGCCAGCAGCCGACAGGGGTTCCAAGAGACCCAGTACTTC. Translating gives CASSRQGFQETQYF.

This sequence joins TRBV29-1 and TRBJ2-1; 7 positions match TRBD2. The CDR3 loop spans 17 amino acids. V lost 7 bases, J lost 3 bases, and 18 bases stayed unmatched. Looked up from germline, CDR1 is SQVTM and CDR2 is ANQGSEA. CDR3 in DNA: TGCAGCGCTTGGGACTACACAACTGAAAATCTCTACAATGAGCAGTTCTTC. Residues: CSAWDYTTENLYNEQFF.

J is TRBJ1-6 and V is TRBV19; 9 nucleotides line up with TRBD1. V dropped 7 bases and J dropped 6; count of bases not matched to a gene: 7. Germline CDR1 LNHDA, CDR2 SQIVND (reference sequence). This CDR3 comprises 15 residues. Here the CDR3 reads CASNTGTGSNSPLHF. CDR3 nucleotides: TGTGCCAGTAATACCGGGACAGGGTCTAATTCACCCCTCCACTTT.

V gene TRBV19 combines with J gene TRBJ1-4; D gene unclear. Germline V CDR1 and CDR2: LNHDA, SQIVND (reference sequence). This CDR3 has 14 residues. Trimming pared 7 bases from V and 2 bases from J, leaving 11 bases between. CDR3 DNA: TGTGCCAGTACCCAGGATGCGACTAATGAAAAACTGTTTTTT. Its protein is CASTQDATNEKLFF.

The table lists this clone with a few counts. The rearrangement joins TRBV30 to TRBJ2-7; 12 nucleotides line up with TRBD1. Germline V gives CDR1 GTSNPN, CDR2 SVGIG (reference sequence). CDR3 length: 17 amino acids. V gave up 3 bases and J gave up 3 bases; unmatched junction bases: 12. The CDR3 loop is CAWSLGTGGYLVYEQYF. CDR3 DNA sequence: TGTGCCTGGAGCCTAGGGACAGGGGGCTACCTAGTCTACGAGCAGTACTTC.

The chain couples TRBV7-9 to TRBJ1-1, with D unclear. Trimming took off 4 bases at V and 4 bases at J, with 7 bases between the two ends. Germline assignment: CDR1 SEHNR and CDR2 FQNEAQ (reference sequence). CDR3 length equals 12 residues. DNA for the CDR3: TGTGCCAGCAGCTCTCGGAGCACTGAAGCTTTCTTT. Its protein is CASSSRSTEAFF.

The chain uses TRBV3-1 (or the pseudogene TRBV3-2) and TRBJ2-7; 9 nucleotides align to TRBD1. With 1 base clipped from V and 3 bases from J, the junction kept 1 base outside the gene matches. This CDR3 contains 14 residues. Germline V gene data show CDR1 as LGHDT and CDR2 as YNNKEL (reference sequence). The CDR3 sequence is CASSQATGGYEQYF. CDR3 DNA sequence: TGTGCCAGCAGCCAAGCGACAGGGGGCTACGAGCAGTACTTC.

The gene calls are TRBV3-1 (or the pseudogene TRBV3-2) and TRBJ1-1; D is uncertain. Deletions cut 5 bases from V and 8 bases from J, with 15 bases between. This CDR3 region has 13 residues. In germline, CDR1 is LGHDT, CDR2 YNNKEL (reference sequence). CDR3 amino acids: CASSSGLPAEAFF. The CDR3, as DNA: TGTGCCAGCAGCTCTGGCCTGCCCGCCGAAGCTTTCTTT.

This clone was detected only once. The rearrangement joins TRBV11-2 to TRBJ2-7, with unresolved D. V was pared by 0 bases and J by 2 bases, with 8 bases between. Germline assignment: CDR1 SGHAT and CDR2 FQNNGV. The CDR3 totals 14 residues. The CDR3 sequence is CASSLEFGPYEQYF. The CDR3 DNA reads TGTGCCAGCAGCTTAGAGTTTGGCCCCTACGAGCAGTACTTC.

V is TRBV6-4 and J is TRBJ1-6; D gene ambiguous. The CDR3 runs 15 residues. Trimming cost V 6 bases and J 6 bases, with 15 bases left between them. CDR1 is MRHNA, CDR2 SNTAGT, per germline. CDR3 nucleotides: TGTGCCAGCAGAGAACCGGGATCGGCTAATTCACCCCTCCACTTT. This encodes CASREPGSANSPLHF.

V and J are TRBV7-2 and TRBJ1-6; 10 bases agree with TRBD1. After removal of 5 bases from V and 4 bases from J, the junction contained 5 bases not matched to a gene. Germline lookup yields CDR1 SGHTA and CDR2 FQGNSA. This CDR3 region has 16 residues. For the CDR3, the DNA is TGTGCCAGCAGCGAAATGGGACAGGGGTATAATTCACCCCTCCACTTT. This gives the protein CASSEMGQGYNSPLHF.

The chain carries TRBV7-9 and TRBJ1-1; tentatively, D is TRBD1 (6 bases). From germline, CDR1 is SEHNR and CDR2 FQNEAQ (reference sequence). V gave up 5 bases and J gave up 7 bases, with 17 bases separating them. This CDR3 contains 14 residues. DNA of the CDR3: TGTGCCAGCAGCCCCCAACCAGGGGCCGTTGAAGCTTTCTTT. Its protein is CASSPQPGAVEAFF. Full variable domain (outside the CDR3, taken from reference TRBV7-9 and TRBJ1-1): DTGVSQNPRHKITKRGQNVTFRCDPISEHNRLYWYRQTLGQGPEFLTYFQNEAQLEKSRLLSDRFSAERPKGSFSTLEIQRTEQGDSAMYLCASSPQPGAVEAFFGQGTRLTVV.